One and the same sample provided the 17 T cell receptor beta chains below, sequenced in a study of cytomegalovirus exposure and HLA in healthy donors (dated by TCRdb to about 2017). Library preparation was by the immunoSEQ multiplex PCR assay. A mixture of 60 forward primers for TCR Vbeta segments and 13 reverse primers for TCR Jbeta segments was used in the multiplex PCR. Not all clones reach the TCRdb copy of this immuneACCESS table, which keeps in-frame sequences only. Checked studies attribute under half of the gap to unresolved V genes and leave the rest unexplained. The sample records fewer than 150,000 clones, less than 85% of which are singletons. The biggest ten clones account for approximately 6.2% of the sample. Sequencing input: PBMCs. The receptors derive from a man aged 40-49 years in good health and CMV-seropositive.

This clone was recorded only once. The chain combines TRBV4-1 with TRBJ1-2, with no clear D. Between the trimmed V and J ends, which lost 7 bases and 4 bases, there was a span of 16 bases. In germline, CDR1 is MGHRA, CDR2 YSYEKL. The CDR3 is 14 residues long. The CDR3: CASTKEAGSYGYTF. The CDR3 coding sequence is TGCGCCAGCACTAAAGAAGCGGGGAGCTATGGCTACACCTTC.

V and J are TRBV5-1 and TRBJ1-5; D is perhaps TRBD1 (5 bases). Trimming removed 0 bases at V and 2 bases at J, with 9 bases between. Germline CDR1 SGHRS, CDR2 YFSETQ. The CDR3 is 15 amino acids. CDR3 in DNA: TGCGCCAGCAGCTTGGACGACAGCCGCAATCAGCCCCAGCATTTT. Its protein is CASSLDDSRNQPQHF.

The chain carries TRBV27 and TRBJ2-6; 9 nucleotides line up with TRBD1. With V trimmed by 7 bases and J by 0 bases, 7 bases remained unmatched. The CDR3 loop spans 17 amino acids. CDR1 MNHEY and CDR2 SMNVEV come from the germline V gene (reference sequence). CDR3 protein: CASKRQGVHSGANVLTF. As DNA, the CDR3 is TGTGCCAGCAAGCGACAGGGGGTTCACTCTGGGGCCAACGTCCTGACTTTC.

The V and J genes are TRBV5-1 and TRBJ2-7, with D unclear. The germline gives CDR1 SGHRS, CDR2 YFSETQ. The CDR3 has 14 amino acids. Trimming shortened V by 1 base and J by 4 bases, and 12 bases separated the two germline ends. The CDR3 loop is CASSLQSRQYEQYF. As DNA, the CDR3 is TGCGCCAGCAGCTTGCAATCCAGACAATACGAGCAGTACTTC.

This chain links TRBV28 with TRBJ2-7; TRBD1 aligns across 8 bases. V shed 7 bases and J 3 bases; nucleotides not matched to a gene: 5. The CDR3 loop spans 13 amino acids. The germline V gene encodes CDR1 MDHEN and CDR2 SYDVKM. The CDR3 DNA follows: TGTGCCAGCAATCGGGACAGGCTCTACGAGCAGTACTTC. Translated: CASNRDRLYEQYF.

The V and J genes are TRBV7-9 and TRBJ2-3; a weak D match, TRBD1 (5 bases). CDR1 SEHNR and CDR2 FQNEAQ come from the germline V gene (reference sequence). Trimming stripped 5 bases from V and 3 bases from J, with 15 bases between. This CDR3 has 15 amino acids. In DNA form, the CDR3 reads TGTGCCAGCAGCCGACAGTCCACATCAACAGATACGCAGTATTTT. Protein product: CASSRQSTSTDTQYF.

This sequence joins TRBV4-1 and TRBJ2-4; D unclear. The V end lost 4 bases, the J end lost 1 base, and 11 bases lay between the germline ends. The CDR3 consists of 15 residues. Germline V gene lookup returns CDR1 MGHRA and CDR2 YSYEKL. The CDR3 bases are TGCGCCAGCAGCCCCATCGGAGCGGCCAAAAACATTCAGTACTTC. Its protein product is CASSPIGAAKNIQYF.

The sample holds one count of this clone. This chain connects TRBV27 to TRBJ2-7, with 9 bases fitting TRBD1. Trimming at V came to 2 bases and at J to 2 bases, leaving 4 bases not matched to a gene. The CDR3 spans 15 residues. Germline V lookup: CDR1 MNHEY, CDR2 SMNVEV (reference sequence). The CDR3 DNA sequence: TGTGCCAGCAGTTTAGTAGGGACAGGGACCTACGAGCAGTACTTC. Its translation: CASSLVGTGTYEQYF.

J is TRBJ2-2 and V is TRBV6-1; tentatively, D is TRBD1 (5 bases). The germline V gene has CDR1 MNHNS and CDR2 SASEGT. V was pared by 8 bases and J by 13 bases, with 17 bases between. The CDR3 is 12 residues long. The CDR3 sequence is CASSRTFWGLFF. In DNA form, the CDR3 reads TGTGCCAGCTCACGGACATTCTGGGGGCTGTTTTTT.

The rearrangement uses TRBV19 and TRBJ2-7; D is ambiguous. Trimming shortened V by 1 base and J by 5 bases, and 6 bases separated the two germline ends. The CDR3 sequence is 12 residues long. Germline CDR1 LNHDA, CDR2 SQIVND (reference sequence). CDR3 sequence reads: CASSIGQNEQYF. CDR3 DNA sequence: TGTGCCAGTAGTATAGGCCAGAACGAGCAGTACTTC.

V and J are TRBV7-2 and TRBJ2-5; D is uncertain. V was clipped by 5 bases and J by 3 bases, with 10 bases between them. Germline loops: CDR1 SGHTA, CDR2 FQGNSA. The CDR3 is 13 residues long. The CDR3, as DNA: TGTGCCAGCAGCGAACGCCGGGAAGAGACCCAGTACTTC. Translation gives CASSERREETQYF. The whole variable domain, filled in from reference TRBV7-2 and TRBJ2-5, reads GAGVSQSPSNKVTEKGKDVELRCDPISGHTALYWYRQSLGQGLEFLIYFQGNSAPDKSGLPSDRFSAERTGGSVSTLTIQRTQQEDSAVYLCASSERREETQYFGPGTRLLVL.

The V call is TRBV6-6, the J call TRBJ2-5; 7 bases align to TRBD2. V lost 5 bases, J lost 2 bases, and 8 bases stayed unmatched. CDR3 length: 15 residues. Germline CDR1 is MNHNY and CDR2 is SVGAGI (reference sequence). Here the CDR3 DNA reads TGTGCCAGCAGTCCCCGGACTAGGACTCAAGAGACCCAGTACTTC. Protein sequence: CASSPRTRTQETQYF.

In this sample, this clone turned up a few times. V gene TRBV7-2 combines with J gene TRBJ1-6; D may be TRBD1 (5 bases). Germline loops: CDR1 SGHTA, CDR2 FQGNSA. Trimming shortened V by 2 bases and J by 9 bases, and 17 bases separated the two germline ends. The CDR3 covers 16 residues. Here the CDR3 reads CASSLKLGQGASPLHF. CDR3 coding DNA: TGTGCCAGCAGCTTAAAACTCGGCCAGGGCGCTTCACCCCTCCACTTT.

This clone was counted between two and nine times. This rearrangement joins TRBV6-1 to TRBJ2-1; maybe TRBD2 (6 bases). V lost 3 bases and J lost 7, with 16 bases in between. Germline values: CDR1 MNHNS, CDR2 SASEGT. The CDR3 runs 15 residues. This chain's CDR3 is CASSEDGSRVNEQFF. In nucleotides, the CDR3 is TGTGCCAGCAGTGAGGACGGGAGTCGGGTAAATGAGCAGTTCTTC.

The CDR3 loop reads CASRSGTGGAVQPQHF. The CDR3 region has the DNA TGTGCCAGCAGATCCGGGACAGGGGGCGCAGTTCAGCCCCAGCATTTT. The chain employs TRBV27 and TRBJ1-5; 12 nucleotides align to TRBD1. Germline trimming cut 6 bases from V and 6 bases from J; bases unmatched to any gene: 9. The CDR3 contains 16 residues. Germline assignment: CDR1 MNHEY and CDR2 SMNVEV (reference sequence).

V and J are TRBV5-8 and TRBJ2-5; 8 bases line up with TRBD1. The CDR3 loop spans 15 amino acids. The V and J ends lost 1 base and 1 base, in that order; junction bases with no gene match: 3. CDR1 and CDR2 from the germline V gene are SGHTS and YDEGEE. CDR3 protein: CASSLLGTGQETQYF. The CDR3 region has the DNA TGTGCCAGCAGCTTGCTCGGGACAGGCCAAGAGACCCAGTACTTC.

This clone appeared once. CDR3 coding DNA: TGTGCCAGTAGTATTTTTCGGGGGTCCGAGCAGTACTTC. It encodes CASSIFRGSEQYF. The chain uses TRBV19 and TRBJ2-7; TRBD2 might be the D (6 bases). The CDR3 is 13 residues long. From germline, CDR1 is LNHDA and CDR2 SQIVND (reference sequence). V was clipped by 3 bases and J by 6 bases, with 12 bases between them. Looking up the rest from reference TRBV19 and TRBJ2-7 gives the full variable domain: DGGITQSPKYLFRKEGQNVTLSCEQNLNHDAMYWYRQDPGQGLRLIYYSQIVNDFQKGDIAEGYSVSREKKESFPLTVTSAQKNPTAFYLCASSIFRGSEQYFGPGTRLTVT.